This T cell receptor beta chain was captured in a study of blood T cell repertoires in COVID-19. Study-wide context: The cDNA or gDNA used as material had been derived from T cells, B-cell-depleted T cells, or PBMCs.

The cohort comprised adults aged about 18 to 89 years residing in 20 to 25 US areas. Cohorts were based on clinical histories the participants reported. The trim removed 2 bases at V and 1 base at J, leaving 3 bases unmatched. CDR3 size: 16 residues. Germline V gene lookup returns CDR1 MRHNA and CDR2 SNTAGT. Authors' methods: Estimated nucleated cell counts came from reference gene primer amplification. Clones were read by immunoSEQ multiplex PCR, and TCRdb kept only the in-frame ones, dropping some. V, J and clone size are those of that table, while D and trimming were read from the DNA. Altogether about 320,000 clones are present, 85% being singletons, with the ten largest covering approximately 1.9%.

Sequenced: PBMCs or T cells enriched from blood (not recorded which). The chain combines TRBV6-4 with TRBJ2-3; TRBD1 aligns across 10 bases. The sequence was obtained from a woman between 25 and 40 years old who had been exposed to COVID-19. This chain's CDR3 is CASSDRDRGGTDTQYF. The CDR3 nucleotides are TGTGCCAGCAGTGACCGGGACAGGGGCGGCACAGATACGCAGTATTTT.